These T cell receptor beta chains were read from a single sample in a study of T cell changes during pregnancy in multiple sclerosis. Generated by immunoSEQ multiplex PCR, the TCRdb table keeps only in-frame clones and is missing some. The data contain roughly 40,000 clones, 92% of them seen just once; the ten biggest clones take up approximately 13%. Sequencing used CD8+ T cells from peripheral blood mononuclear cells, obtained in the first trimester of pregnancy. Receptors were obtained from a female donor with multiple sclerosis, enrolled in a pregnancy study. The CDR3 runs from the conserved cysteine through the conserved F or W. The D gene is left open where the match is weak. A row's size may be missing; if present it is once, few, many or a size class.

CASGSNYEQYF | TGTGCTAGTGGTTCCAACTACGAGCAGTACTTC | TRBJ2-7 | - | - | TRBV12-5
CASAEPLSRDTQYF | TGTGCCAGCGCTGAGCCCCTTTCTCGGGATACGCAGTATTTT | TRBJ2-3 | - | - | TRBV5-5
CASSYLAGGLWQETQYF | TGTGCCAGCAGTTACCTAGCGGGGGGGCTTTGGCAAGAGACCCAGTACTTC | TRBJ2-5 | - | TRBD2 | TRBV27
CAIKGGGGKETQYF | TGTGCCATCAAGGGCGGGGGGGGAAAAGAGACCCAGTACTTC | TRBJ2-5 | - | TRBD2 | TRBV10-3
CASSLGPGNTEAFF | TGTGCCAGCAGCTTAGGGCCCGGGAACACTGAAGCTTTCTTT | TRBJ1-1 | - | - | TRBV13
CAISGQGDSSNTGELFF | TGTGCCATCAGTGGACAGGGAGACTCTTCGAACACCGGGGAGCTGTTTTTT | TRBJ2-2 | - | TRBD1 | TRBV10-3
CASTVNTAYEQYF | TGTGCCAGCACCGTGAACACCGCCTACGAGCAGTACTTC | TRBJ2-7 | - | - | TRBV2
CASRDTVNYGYTF | TGTGCCAGCAGGGATACAGTCAACTATGGCTACACCTTC | TRBJ1-2 | - | - | TRBV9
CASSNSSGANVLTF | TGTGCCAGCAGTAACAGCTCTGGGGCCAACGTCCTGACTTTC | TRBJ2-6 | - | - | TRBV6-4
CASSQVGKGGYTDTQYF | TGTGCCAGCAGCCAAGTCGGGAAGGGGGGGTACACAGATACGCAGTATTTT | TRBJ2-3 | - | - | TRBV4-2
CASSLGTVNEQFF | TGTGCCAGCAGTTTAGGGACAGTGAATGAGCAGTTCTTC | TRBJ2-1 | - | TRBD1 | TRBV27
CASSWMLGAASYEQYF | TGTGCCAGCAGTTGGATGCTGGGGGCTGCCTCCTACGAGCAGTACTTC | TRBJ2-7 | - | - | TRBV27
CASSLAFGTDYNEQFF | TGTGCCAGCAGCTTAGCTTTCGGGACTGACTACAATGAGCAGTTCTTC | TRBJ2-1 | - | - | TRBV11-2
CASSAAGTSSYNEQFF | TGTGCCAGCAGCGCCGCCGGGACTAGCTCTTACAATGAGCAGTTCTTC | TRBJ2-1 | - | TRBD2 | TRBV9
CASSHSNSPLHF | TGCGCCAGCAGCCACTCTAATTCACCCCTCCACTTT | TRBJ1-6 | - | - | TRBV4-1
CASSHRDSLTYEQYF | TGTGCCAGCAGCCACAGGGACAGCCTCACCTACGAGCAGTACTTC | TRBJ2-7 | once | TRBD1 | TRBV14
CATRGEGRNYNEQFF | TGTGCCACCCGTGGGGAGGGCCGGAACTACAATGAGCAGTTCTTC | TRBJ2-1 | - | TRBD2 | TRBV6-1
CASSPSGTSEIQETQYF | TGCGCCAGCAGTCCGAGCGGGACATCTGAAATTCAAGAGACCCAGTACTTC | TRBJ2-5 | - | - | TRBV4-1
CASSAAGGSGNTIYF | TGTGCCAGTAGTGCGGCAGGGGGCTCTGGAAACACCATATATTTT | TRBJ1-3 | - | TRBD1 | TRBV19
CASSLEGQAYEQYF | TGCGCCAGCAGCTTGGAGGGACAGGCCTACGAGCAGTACTTC | TRBJ2-7 | - | TRBD1 | TRBV5-1
CASGSNEKLFF | TGTGCCAGCGGCAGTAATGAAAAACTGTTTTTT | TRBJ1-4 | - | - | TRBV6-5
CASSLAGDSSRSGYTF | TGTGCCAGCAGCTTAGCGGGGGACAGCTCACGAAGTGGCTACACCTTC | TRBJ1-2 | - | TRBD1 | TRBV11-2
CASSPLQPYNEQFF | TGCGCCAGCAGCCCCTTACAACCCTACAATGAGCAGTTCTTC | TRBJ2-1 | - | - | TRBV5-1
CASSQQGANYNEQFF | TGTGCCAGCAGCCAACAGGGGGCGAACTACAATGAGCAGTTCTTC | TRBJ2-1 | - | TRBD1 | TRBV6-5
CASSSEEDRIMNTEAFF | TGTGCCAGCAGCTCAGAGGAGGACAGGATCATGAACACTGAAGCTTTCTTT | TRBJ1-1 | - | TRBD1 | TRBV13
CASSQAITDTQYF | TGTGCCAGCAGCCAGGCAATCACAGATACGCAGTATTTT | TRBJ2-3 | once | - | TRBV14
CASSQDQGGFGEKLFF | TGTGCCAGCAGCCAAGATCAGGGGGGCTTCGGTGAAAAACTGTTTTTT | TRBJ1-4 | - | TRBD1 | TRBV4-2
CASSSLGTGSVSGANVLTF | TGTGCCAGCAGCTCCCTAGGGACAGGGAGTGTTTCTGGGGCCAACGTCCTGACTTTC | TRBJ2-6 | - | TRBD1 | TRBV13
CASSEMTGSNQPQHF | TGTGCCAGCAGTGAAATGACAGGAAGCAATCAGCCCCAGCATTTT | TRBJ1-5 | - | - | TRBV2
CATAPTDSNQPQHF | TGTGCCACCGCACCCACTGATAGCAATCAGCCCCAGCATTTT | TRBJ1-5 | - | - | TRBV19
CASSAGLGSGEQYF | TGTGCCAGCAGCGCCGGACTGGGTTCGGGCGAGCAGTACTTC | TRBJ2-7 | - | - | TRBV13
CASSANVGTGATEQFF | TGTGCCAGCAGCGCAAATGTCGGGACAGGGGCGACTGAGCAGTTCTTC | TRBJ2-1 | - | TRBD1 | TRBV9
CASSTPGQAAETQYF | TGTGCCAGCAGCACCCCGGGACAGGCGGCAGAGACCCAGTACTTC | TRBJ2-5 | - | TRBD1 | TRBV7-9
CASSFLGRNTEAFF | TGTGCCAGCAGCTTTCTAGGCAGGAACACTGAAGCTTTCTTT | TRBJ1-1 | - | - | TRBV5-8
CASSLIAGQTNSPLHF | TGTGCCAGCAGCTTAATCGCGGGGCAGACTAATTCACCCCTCCACTTT | TRBJ1-6 | - | - | TRBV11-2
CASSGTGGRDYGYTF | TGTGCCAGCAGCGGTACAGGGGGCAGGGACTATGGCTACACCTTC | TRBJ1-2 | - | TRBD1 | TRBV9
CASSQTSGGFYEQYF | TGTGCCAGCAGCCAGACTAGCGGGGGGTTCTACGAGCAGTACTTC | TRBJ2-7 | - | TRBD2 | TRBV11-2
CASSYTGTGGFPPLHF | TGTGCCAGCAGTTACACGGGGACAGGGGGATTTCCACCCCTCCACTTT | TRBJ1-6 | - | TRBD1 | TRBV6-5
CASSPGTWDGDTQYF | TGTGCCAGCAGCCCCGGGACTTGGGATGGGGATACGCAGTATTTT | TRBJ2-3 | - | - | TRBV7-2
CASSLDRGLVTGELFF | TGTGCCAGCAGCTTAGACCGGGGACTAGTCACCGGGGAGCTGTTTTTT | TRBJ2-2 | - | TRBD2 | TRBV11-3
CASSLRTRASGDEQYF | TGTGCCAGCAGTTTAAGGACCCGGGCTAGCGGGGACGAGCAGTACTTC | TRBJ2-7 | - | TRBD2 | TRBV27
CASSEGGSDYGYTF | TGTGCCAGCAGTGAAGGTGGCAGCGACTATGGCTACACCTTC | TRBJ1-2 | - | - | TRBV6-1
CSVEPIRFNEQFF | TGCAGCGTTGAACCCATCAGGTTCAATGAGCAGTTCTTC | TRBJ2-1 | - | - | TRBV29-1
CASSAVDRSYTYEQYF | TGTGCCAGCAGTGCCGTGGACAGGTCGTATACCTACGAGCAGTACTTC | TRBJ2-7 | - | TRBD1 | TRBV4-2
CASSLVSSLVETQYF | TGTGCCAGCAGCTTAGTTTCGAGCCTTGTGGAGACCCAGTACTTC | TRBJ2-5 | - | - | TRBV7-8
CAWRETGTGYTEAFF | TGTGCCTGGAGGGAGACCGGGACAGGGTACACTGAAGCTTTCTTT | TRBJ1-1 | - | TRBD1 | TRBV30
CASRGGLEYGYTF | TGTGCCAGCAGGGGCGGACTCGAGTATGGCTACACCTTC | TRBJ1-2 | - | - | TRBV2
CASSYSAGSHNEQFF | TGTGCCAGCAGTTACTCCGCGGGATCCCACAATGAGCAGTTCTTC | TRBJ2-1 | - | - | TRBV6-5
CASSLTSGGDQDTQYF | TGTGCCAGCAGCTTAACTAGCGGGGGCGATCAAGATACGCAGTATTTT | TRBJ2-3 | - | TRBD2 | TRBV11-2
CATSRGAFGTGGTEAFF | TGTGCCACCAGCAGAGGGGCGTTTGGGACAGGGGGCACTGAAGCTTTCTTT | TRBJ1-1 | - | TRBD1 | TRBV15
CASRTGAFYEQYF | TGCGCCAGCAGGACAGGGGCGTTCTACGAGCAGTACTTC | TRBJ2-7 | - | TRBD1 | TRBV23-1